These 5 T cell receptor beta chains came from one sample sequenced in a study of CD8+ T cells in alopecia areata. Sample treatment: oral pan-JAK inhibitor, 5-10 mg twice daily. Sequencing used cDNA as its template, made by extracting RNA and reverse transcribing it. Sequencing used immunoSEQ multiplex PCR; TCRdb keeps in-frame clones, though not all of them. The sample includes some 220,000 clones, more than 45% of them seen just once. The specimen was CD4+ T cells sorted from blood, collected at week 4, from a patient treated with tofacitinib. Every receptor here comes from a human donor with alopecia areata.

The V and J genes are TRBV5-4 and TRBJ2-3; D not resolved. This CDR3 contains 15 residues. CDR1 is SGHNT and CDR2 is YYREEE in the germline V gene (reference sequence). V was clipped by 3 bases and J by 5 bases, with 16 bases between them. CDR3 amino acids: CASSSPQETGDTQYF. The CDR3 DNA reads TGTGCCAGCAGCTCGCCGCAGGAAACTGGAGATACGCAGTATTTT.

J is TRBJ1-2 and V is TRBV18; the match to TRBD1 covers 10 bases. The V segment lost 3 bases and the J segment 4 bases; nucleotides outside the gene matches: 2. Germline CDR1 and CDR2: KGHSH and LQKENI. The CDR3 spans 14 residues. CDR3 amino acids: CASSPGQGTYGYTF. The CDR3 DNA sequence: TGTGCCAGCTCACCGGGACAGGGGACCTATGGCTACACCTTC.

Ten or more counts support this clone. The rearrangement uses TRBV6-6 and TRBJ1-6; D gene ambiguous. This CDR3 spans 16 amino acids. The V gene lost 8 bases and the J gene lost 10 bases, with 24 bases spanning the gap. Germline lookup yields CDR1 MNHNY and CDR2 SVGAGI (reference sequence). CDR3 sequence reads: CASRLPGVENGSPLHF. As DNA, the CDR3 is TGTGCCAGCCGCCTCCCCGGAGTCGAGAACGGCTCACCCCTCCACTTT.

The chain carries TRBV7-2 and TRBJ2-3, with D tentatively TRBD2 (5 bases). CDR1 SGHTA and CDR2 FQGNSA come from the germline V gene. V lost 1 base and J 4 bases, leaving 15 bases between the germline ends. The CDR3 has 16 amino acids. The CDR3 reads CASSLDAGGGPDTQYF. Written as DNA, the CDR3 is TGTGCCAGCAGCTTAGATGCGGGTGGCGGCCCAGATACGCAGTATTTT.

The chain employs TRBV29-1 and TRBJ1-2; weak D call: TRBD1 (6 bases). Germline CDR1 is SQVTM and CDR2 is ANQGSEA. The CDR3 consists of 11 residues. The V gene lost 0 bases and the J gene lost 10 bases, with 9 bases spanning the gap. CDR3 bases: TGCAGCGTTGAAGATCGGGGACACTACACCTTC. Translating gives CSVEDRGHYTF.